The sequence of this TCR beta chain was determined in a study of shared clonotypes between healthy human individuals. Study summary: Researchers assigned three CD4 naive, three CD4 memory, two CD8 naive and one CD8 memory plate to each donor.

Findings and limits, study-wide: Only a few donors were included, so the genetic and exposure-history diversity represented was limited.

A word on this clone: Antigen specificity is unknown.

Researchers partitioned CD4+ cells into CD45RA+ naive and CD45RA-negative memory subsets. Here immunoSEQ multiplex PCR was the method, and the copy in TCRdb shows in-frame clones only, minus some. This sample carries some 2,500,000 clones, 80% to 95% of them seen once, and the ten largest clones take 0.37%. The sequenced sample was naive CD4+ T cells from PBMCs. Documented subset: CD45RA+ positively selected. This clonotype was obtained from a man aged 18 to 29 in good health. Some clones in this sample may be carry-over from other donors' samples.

The CDR3 coding sequence is TGTGCCAGCGGACAAGAGGGTGGTAGAAACACCATATATTTT. As protein: CASGQEGGRNTIYF. The chain links TRBV2 to TRBJ1-3, with D perhaps TRBD1 (5 bases). This CDR3 spans 14 amino acids. Germline V lookup: CDR1 SNHLY, CDR2 FYNNEI. The V gene lost 8 bases and the J gene lost 5 bases, with 16 bases spanning the gap. Drawing the rest from reference TRBV2 and TRBJ1-3, the complete variable domain is EPEVTQTPSHQVTQMGQEVILRCVPISNHLYFYWYRQILGQKVEFLVSFYNNEISEKSEIFDDQFSVERPDGSNFTLKIRSTKLEDSAMYFCASGQEGGRNTIYFGEGSWLTVV.